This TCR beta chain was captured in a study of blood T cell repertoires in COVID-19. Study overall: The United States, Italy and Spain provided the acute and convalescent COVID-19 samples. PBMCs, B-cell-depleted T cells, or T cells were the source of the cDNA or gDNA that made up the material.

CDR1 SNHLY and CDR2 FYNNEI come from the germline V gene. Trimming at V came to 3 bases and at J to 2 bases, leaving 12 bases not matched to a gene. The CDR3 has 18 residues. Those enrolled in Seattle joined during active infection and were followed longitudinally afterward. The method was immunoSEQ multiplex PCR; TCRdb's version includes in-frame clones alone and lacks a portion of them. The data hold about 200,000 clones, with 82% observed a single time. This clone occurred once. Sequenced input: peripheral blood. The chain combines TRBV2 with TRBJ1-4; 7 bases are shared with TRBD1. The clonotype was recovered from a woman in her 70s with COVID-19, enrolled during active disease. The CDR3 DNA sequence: TGTGCCAGCAGTGACGGGACAGATACGACAACTACTAATGAAAAACTGTTTTTT. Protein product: CASSDGTDTTTTNEKLFF.